The rows below give T cell receptor beta chains drawn from one sample of a study of cytomegalovirus exposure and HLA in healthy donors. Sequencing used immunoSEQ multiplex PCR; TCRdb keeps in-frame clones, though not all of them. The sample contains some 110,000 clones, about 59% of which appear only once. Sample: PBMCs. These receptors were collected from a woman aged 40-49 years in good health and CMV-seropositive. Both conserved end residues are part of each CDR3. A D gene is named only where the DNA matches it firmly. Size tells how often a clone was seen (once, few, many) or the class of an expanded clone, and some rows leave it out.

TRBV28	TRBJ2-3	-	-	15	TGTGCCAGCAGTTCGCTAGGAGAGGGCACAGATACGCAGTATTTT	CASSSLGEGTDTQYF
TRBV7-3	TRBJ2-7	TRBD2	-	18	TGTGCCAGCAGCTTAGTTTCACTAGCGGGAGGGACTGGGTACGAGCAGTACTTC	CASSLVSLAGGTGYEQYF
TRBV5-1	TRBJ1-2	TRBD1	-	14	TGCGCCAGCAGCTTCCGGGACAGGAGCTATGGCTACACCTTC	CASSFRDRSYGYTF
TRBV4-3	TRBJ2-2	-	few	18	TGCGCCAGCAGCCAAGATCGGGGTGTAGCAATATTGACCGGGGAGCTGTTTTTT	CASSQDRGVAILTGELFF
TRBV28	TRBJ2-7	TRBD1	few	22	TGTGCCAGCAGTCACGGGACAGGCTTCTTCCCTGATTCAACCTTTAGCTCCTACGAGCAGTACTTC	CASSHGTGFFPDSTFSSYEQYF
TRBV10-3	TRBJ2-3	TRBD1	-	15	TGTGCCATCAGGAAGGACAGGGGACCTACAGATACGCAGTATTTT	CAIRKDRGPTDTQYF
TRBV4-1	TRBJ2-1	TRBD2	-	17	TGCGCCAGCAGCCAAGATAACGCGGCTAGCGGGGGCGATGAGCAGTTCTTC	CASSQDNAASGGDEQFF
TRBV29-1	TRBJ1-1	-	few	12	TGCAGCGTTAAAGGGGGGGGCACTGAAGCTTTCTTT	CSVKGGGTEAFF
TRBV23-1	TRBJ2-7	TRBD1	once	15	TGCGCCATACAAATAGCACAGGGGGTATCCTACGAGCAGTACTTC	CAIQIAQGVSYEQYF
TRBV10-2	TRBJ2-1	-	-	13	TGCGCCAGCAATCCCAGGGGGGCTCATGAGCAGTTCTTC	CASNPRGAHEQFF
TRBV6-6	TRBJ1-1	-	-	14	TGTGCCAGCAGCGCGGGGGTTATGGCCACTGAAGCTTTCTTT	CASSAGVMATEAFF
TRBV19	TRBJ2-7	-	few	13	TGTGCCAGTAGTGCCCTCCCGAGAGCTGAGCAGTACTTC	CASSALPRAEQYF
TRBV28	TRBJ2-1	-	-	13	TGTGCCAGCAGTTTCGGGAGCTACAATGAGCAGTTCTTC	CASSFGSYNEQFF
TRBV7-9	TRBJ2-7	-	-	13	TGTGCCAGCAGCTTAGGACGGAGCTACGAGCAGTACTTC	CASSLGRSYEQYF
TRBV7-9	TRBJ1-1	-	-	10	TGTGCCAGCAGCCCAGGTGAAGCTTTCTTT	CASSPGEAFF
TRBV7-9	TRBJ2-3	-	-	15	TGTGCCAGCAGCTCGCTAGCCGCTAGCACAGATACGCAGTATTTT	CASSSLAASTDTQYF
TRBV5-4	TRBJ2-7	TRBD2	-	16	TGTGCCAGCAGCCCGGGACTAATCGGAACCGATTACGAGCAGTACTTC	CASSPGLIGTDYEQYF
TRBV27	TRBJ1-5	-	few	12	TGTGCCAGCAGTTTTGGAGGTCAGCCCCAGCATTTT	CASSFGGQPQHF
TRBV29-1	TRBJ2-1	-	-	12	TGCAGCGTTTCAGGCCCCTCCAGTGAGCAGTTCTTC	CSVSGPSSEQFF
TRBV30	TRBJ2-3	-	-	13	TGTGCCCGGTCGGCGGCCCCTCCAGATACGCAGTATTTT	CARSAAPPDTQYF
TRBV9	TRBJ2-3	TRBD2	-	16	TGTGCCAGCAGCTTCGGGACTAGCGGGAGTTCAGATACGCAGTATTTT	CASSFGTSGSSDTQYF
TRBV4-3	TRBJ2-2	-	few	13	TGCGCCAGCAGCCAAGACTTCACCGGGGAGCTGTTTTTT	CASSQDFTGELFF
TRBV6-1	TRBJ2-6	TRBD1	-	15	TGTGCCAGCAGTCGAACAGGGGCCGGGGCCAACGTCCTGACTTTC	CASSRTGAGANVLTF
TRBV29-1	TRBJ2-5	-	-	14	TGCAGCGTTGGCGGCGGGACCTTCCAAGAGACCCAGTACTTC	CSVGGGTFQETQYF
TRBV7-9	TRBJ2-1	TRBD2	-	13	TGTGCCAGCAGCGCGTGGACTAGCGTTGGTCGGTTCTTC	CASSAWTSVGRFF
TRBV5-6	TRBJ2-7	-	-	14	TGTGCCAGCAGCTTCTACAGGCTATCCTACGAGCAGTACTTC	CASSFYRLSYEQYF
TRBV4-3	TRBJ2-5	TRBD2	-	18	TGCGCCAGCAGCCACCGAAGACTAGCGGGAGGGGCCCAAGAGGCCCAGTACTTC	CASSHRRLAGGAQEAQYF
TRBV7-6	TRBJ2-7	TRBD2	few	14	TGTGCCAGCAAGTCGCTAGCGGGCTCCTACGAGCAGTACTTC	CASKSLAGSYEQYF